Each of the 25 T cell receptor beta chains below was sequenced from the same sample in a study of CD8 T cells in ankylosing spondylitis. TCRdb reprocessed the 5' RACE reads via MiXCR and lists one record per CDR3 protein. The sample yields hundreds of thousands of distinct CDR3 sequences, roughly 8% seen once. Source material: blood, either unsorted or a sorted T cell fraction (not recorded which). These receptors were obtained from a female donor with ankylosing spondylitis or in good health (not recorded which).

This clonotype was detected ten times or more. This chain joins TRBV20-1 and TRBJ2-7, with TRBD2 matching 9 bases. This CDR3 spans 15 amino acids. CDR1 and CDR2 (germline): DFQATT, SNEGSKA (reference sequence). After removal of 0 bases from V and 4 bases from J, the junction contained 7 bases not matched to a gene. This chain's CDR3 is CSARDPSGKWYEQYF. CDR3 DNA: TGCAGTGCTAGAGATCCTAGCGGGAAGTGGTACGAGCAGTACTTC.

This CDR3 reads CASSRETGSVVQPQHF. In DNA form, the CDR3 reads TGTGCCAGCAGTCGTGAGACAGGGAGTGTGGTTCAGCCCCAGCATTTT. The chain has TRBV12-3 or TRBV12-4 and TRBJ1-5; 7 bases are a match to TRBD1. Unmatched junction bases numbered 13, after V lost 5 bases and J lost 6 bases. The CDR3 runs 16 residues.

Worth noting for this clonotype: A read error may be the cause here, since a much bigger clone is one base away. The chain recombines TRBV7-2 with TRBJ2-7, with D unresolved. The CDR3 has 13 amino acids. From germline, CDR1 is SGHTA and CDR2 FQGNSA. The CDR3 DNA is TGTGCCAGCAGCTTAGTAGGCGTCCACGAGCAGTGCTTC. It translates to CASSLVGVHEQCF.

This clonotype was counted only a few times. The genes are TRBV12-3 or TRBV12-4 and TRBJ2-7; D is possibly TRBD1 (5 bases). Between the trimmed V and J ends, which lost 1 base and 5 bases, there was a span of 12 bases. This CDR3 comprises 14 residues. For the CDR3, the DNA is TGTGCCAGCAGTTTAGGGCAGGGAAAGGACGAGCAGTACTTC. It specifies CASSLGQGKDEQYF.

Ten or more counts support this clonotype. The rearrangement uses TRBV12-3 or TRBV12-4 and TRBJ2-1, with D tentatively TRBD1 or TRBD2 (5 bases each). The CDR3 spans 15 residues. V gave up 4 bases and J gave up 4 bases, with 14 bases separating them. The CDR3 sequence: CASSSRDVAYNEQFF. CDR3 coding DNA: TGTGCCAGCAGTTCCCGGGACGTTGCTTACAATGAGCAGTTCTTC.

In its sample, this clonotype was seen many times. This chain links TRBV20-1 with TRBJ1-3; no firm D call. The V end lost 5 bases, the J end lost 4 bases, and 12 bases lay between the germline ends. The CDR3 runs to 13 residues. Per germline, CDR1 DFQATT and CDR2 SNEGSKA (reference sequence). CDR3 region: CSARIRRGNTIYF. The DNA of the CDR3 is TGCAGTGCTCGGATCCGTAGAGGAAACACCATATATTTT.

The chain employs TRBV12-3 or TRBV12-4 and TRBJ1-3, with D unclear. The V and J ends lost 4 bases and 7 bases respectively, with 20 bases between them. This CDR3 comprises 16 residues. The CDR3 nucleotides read TGTGCCAGCAGTTCCGCCGGGCGGTCCGCGGGGAACACCATATATTTT. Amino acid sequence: CASSSAGRSAGNTIYF.

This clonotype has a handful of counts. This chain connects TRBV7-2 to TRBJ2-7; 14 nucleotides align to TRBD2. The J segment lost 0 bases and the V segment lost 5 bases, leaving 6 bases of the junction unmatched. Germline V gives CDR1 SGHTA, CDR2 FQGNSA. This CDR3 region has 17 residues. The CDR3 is CASSTVGTSGSSYEQYF. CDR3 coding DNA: TGTGCCAGCAGCACGGTGGGGACTAGCGGGAGCTCCTACGAGCAGTACTTC.

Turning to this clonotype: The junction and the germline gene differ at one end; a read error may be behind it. DNA for the CDR3: TGCTGTGCTAGAGCATCGGGGGGTCTCGGCGGCAATCAGCCCCAGCATTTT. Protein sequence: CCARASGGLGGNQPQHF. The rearrangement links TRBV20-1 to TRBJ1-5, with D possibly TRBD1 on 5 matching bases. This CDR3 region has 17 residues. CDR1 DFQATT and CDR2 SNEGSKA come from the germline V gene (reference sequence).

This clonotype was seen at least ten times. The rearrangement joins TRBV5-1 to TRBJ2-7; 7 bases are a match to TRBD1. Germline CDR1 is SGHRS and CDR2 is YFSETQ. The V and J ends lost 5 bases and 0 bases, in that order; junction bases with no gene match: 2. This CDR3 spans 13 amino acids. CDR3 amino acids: CASSWDSSYEQYF. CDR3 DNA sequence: TGCGCCAGCAGTTGGGACAGCTCCTACGAGCAGTACTTC.

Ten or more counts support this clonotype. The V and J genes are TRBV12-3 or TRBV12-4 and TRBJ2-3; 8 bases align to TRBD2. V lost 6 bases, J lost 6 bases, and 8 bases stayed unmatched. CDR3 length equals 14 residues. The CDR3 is CASRQRELGDTQYF. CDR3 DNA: TGTGCCAGCAGGCAGCGGGAGTTAGGCGATACGCAGTATTTT.

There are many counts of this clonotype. The CDR3 nucleotides are TGCGCCGCGAGGGGAGCACCGAACACCGGGGAGCTGTTTTTT. Translation gives CAARGAPNTGELFF. This chain links TRBV5-1 with TRBJ2-2; D tentatively fits TRBD1 or TRBD2 (5 bases each). Trimming stripped 10 bases from V and 0 bases from J, with 13 bases between. This CDR3 has 14 residues. Germline V lookup: CDR1 SGHRS, CDR2 YFSETQ.

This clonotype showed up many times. The DNA for the CDR3 is TGTGCCAGCAGCCAAGTTTCGGGCACCGGGGAGCTGTTTTTT. Protein sequence: CASSQVSGTGELFF. The chain employs TRBV11-2 and TRBJ2-2; D call uncertain. The CDR3 is 14 amino acids. The germline CDR1 and CDR2 sequences are SGHAT and FQNNGV. V was clipped by 5 bases and J by 4 bases, with 11 bases between them. The variable domain in full, with the rest retrieved from reference TRBV11-2 and TRBJ2-2, is EAGVAQSPRYKIIEKRQSVAFWCNPISGHATLYWYQQILGQGPKLLIQFQNNGVVDDSQLPKDRFSAERLKGVDSTLKIQPAKLEDSAVYLCASSQVSGTGELFFGEGSRLTVL.

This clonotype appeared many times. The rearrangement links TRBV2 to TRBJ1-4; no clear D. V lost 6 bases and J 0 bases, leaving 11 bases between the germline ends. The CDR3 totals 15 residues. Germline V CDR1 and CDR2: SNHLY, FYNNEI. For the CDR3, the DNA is TGTGCCAGCAGAGGAAGGGATTCAACTAATGAAAAACTGTTTTTT. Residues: CASRGRDSTNEKLFF.

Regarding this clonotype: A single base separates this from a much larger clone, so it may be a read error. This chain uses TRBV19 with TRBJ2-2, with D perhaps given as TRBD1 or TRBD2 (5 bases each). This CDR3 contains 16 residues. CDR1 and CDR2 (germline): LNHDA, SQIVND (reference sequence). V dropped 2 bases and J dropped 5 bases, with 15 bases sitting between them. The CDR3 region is CASSILGTQDTGELFF. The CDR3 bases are TGTGCCAGTAGTATACTTGGGACGCAGGATACCGGGGAGCTGTTTTTT.

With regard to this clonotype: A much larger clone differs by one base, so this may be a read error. The CDR3: CCARVGLAASTDTQYF. The DNA of the CDR3 is TGCTGTGCTAGAGTAGGGCTAGCAGCTAGCACAGATACGCAGTATTTT. V and J are TRBV20-1 and TRBJ2-3; tentatively, D is TRBD2 (5 bases). The CDR3 is 16 residues long. Germline assignment: CDR1 DFQATT and CDR2 SNEGSKA (reference sequence).

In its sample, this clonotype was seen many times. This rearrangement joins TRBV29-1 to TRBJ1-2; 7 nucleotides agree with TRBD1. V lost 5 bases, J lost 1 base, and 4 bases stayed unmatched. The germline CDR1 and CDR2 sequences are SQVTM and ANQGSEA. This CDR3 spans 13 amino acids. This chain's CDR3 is CSVSGGDNYGYTF. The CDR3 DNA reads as TGCAGCGTTTCAGGGGGTGATAACTATGGCTACACCTTC.

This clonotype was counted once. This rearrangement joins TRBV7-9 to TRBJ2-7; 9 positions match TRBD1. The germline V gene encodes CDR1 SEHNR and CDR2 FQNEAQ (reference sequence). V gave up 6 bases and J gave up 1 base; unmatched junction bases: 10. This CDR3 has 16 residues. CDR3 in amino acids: CASSSTDRGTSYEQYF. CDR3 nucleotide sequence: TGTGCCAGCAGTTCAACCGACAGGGGGACTTCCTACGAGCAGTACTTC.

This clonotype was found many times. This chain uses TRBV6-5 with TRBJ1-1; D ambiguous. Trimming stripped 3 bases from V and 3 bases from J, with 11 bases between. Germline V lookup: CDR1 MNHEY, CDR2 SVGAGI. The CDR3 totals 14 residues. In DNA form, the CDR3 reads TGTGCCAGCAGTTATGAGGATCCAGACACTGAAGCTTTCTTT. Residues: CASSYEDPDTEAFF.

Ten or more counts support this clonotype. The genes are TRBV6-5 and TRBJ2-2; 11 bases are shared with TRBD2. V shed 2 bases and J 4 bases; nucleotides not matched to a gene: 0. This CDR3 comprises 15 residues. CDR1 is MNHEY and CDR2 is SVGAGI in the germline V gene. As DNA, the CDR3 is TGTGCCAGCAGTTACGGGACTAGCGGCACCGGGGAGCTGTTTTTT. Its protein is CASSYGTSGTGELFF.

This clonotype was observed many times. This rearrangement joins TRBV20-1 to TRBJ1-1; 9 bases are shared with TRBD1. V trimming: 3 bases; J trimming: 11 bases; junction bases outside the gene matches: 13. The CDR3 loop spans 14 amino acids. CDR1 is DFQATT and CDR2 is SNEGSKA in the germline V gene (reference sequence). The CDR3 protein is CSARSLGQGSGAFF. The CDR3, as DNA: TGCAGTGCTAGGAGTTTGGGACAGGGATCCGGGGCTTTCTTT.

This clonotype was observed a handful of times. In nucleotides, the CDR3 is TGCGCCAGCAGCCAAAGGGGACTCCCCTTTGGCTACACCTTC. Translated: CASSQRGLPFGYTF. J is TRBJ1-2 and V is TRBV4-3; perhaps TRBD1 as D (5 bases). The length of the CDR3 is 14 residues. The germline gives CDR1 LGHNA, CDR2 YSLEER. Trimming removed 2 bases at V and 7 bases at J, with 14 bases between.

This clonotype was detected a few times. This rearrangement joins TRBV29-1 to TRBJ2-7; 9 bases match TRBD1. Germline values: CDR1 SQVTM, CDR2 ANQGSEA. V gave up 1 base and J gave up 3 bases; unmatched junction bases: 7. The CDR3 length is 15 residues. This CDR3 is CSVEVQGASDYEQYF. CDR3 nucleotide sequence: TGCAGCGTTGAAGTACAGGGGGCCTCAGACTACGAGCAGTACTTC.

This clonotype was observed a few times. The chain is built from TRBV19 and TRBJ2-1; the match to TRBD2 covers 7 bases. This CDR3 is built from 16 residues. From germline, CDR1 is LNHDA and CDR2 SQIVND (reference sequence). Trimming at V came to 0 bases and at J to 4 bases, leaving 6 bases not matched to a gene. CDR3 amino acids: CASSIDGGSGYNEQFF. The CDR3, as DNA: TGTGCCAGTAGTATAGATGGCGGTAGCGGGTACAATGAGCAGTTCTTC.

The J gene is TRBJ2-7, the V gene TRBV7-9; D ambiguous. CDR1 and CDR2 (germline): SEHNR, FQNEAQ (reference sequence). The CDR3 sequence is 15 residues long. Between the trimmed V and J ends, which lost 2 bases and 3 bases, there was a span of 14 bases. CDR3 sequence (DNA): TGTGCCAGCAGCTTAAAACTGGAGCCATTCTACGAGCAGTACTTC. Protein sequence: CASSLKLEPFYEQYF.